Listed here are 19 T cell receptor beta chains from one sample, sequenced in a study of vaccination and CD4 T cells after COVID-19. Researchers used the Oncomine TCR Beta short-read assay to sequence DNA from cultured CD4+ T cells. TCRdb itself ran the PCR reads through MiXCR, one entry per CDR3 protein. Seen here are 21,000 or so distinct CDR3 sequences, around half observed once, and the top ten hold 4.6%. Treatment reported: roughly 10-day PBMC culture with coronavirus spike peptide pools or control peptides (ViraFEST assay). For these receptors, no antigen is known. The sequenced material came from CD4+ T cells from blood, cultured in vitro. The receptor set was obtained from a human donor who had recovered from COVID-19.

This rearrangement joins TRBV6-2 or TRBV6-3 to TRBJ2-5; 10 bases match TRBD2. CDR3 length equals 16 residues. The germline V gene has CDR1 MNHEY and CDR2 SVGEGT. Trimming took 2 bases from V and 1 from J; bases not matched to a gene: 4. The CDR3 DNA reads as TGTGCCAGCAGTTACGGAAGCGGGGGGGCCCAAGAGACCCAGTACTTC. Its protein product is CASSYGSGGAQETQYF.

This chain uses TRBV20-1 with TRBJ1-1; 8 nucleotides align to TRBD1. Germline loops: CDR1 DFQATT, CDR2 SNEGSKA (reference sequence). The CDR3 length is 15 residues. The junction had 6 bases not matched to a gene; V was cut back by 3 bases and J by 0 bases. CDR3 coding DNA: TGCAGTGCTAGGGCCAGGGGGCTCATGAACACTGAAGCTTTCTTT. Amino acid sequence: CSARARGLMNTEAFF.

This clonotype was detected only once. The junction departs from the called germline gene at one end, perhaps through a read error. The genes are TRBV7-7 and TRBJ1-2, with 7 nucleotides matching TRBD1. Germline V lookup: CDR1 SSHAT, CDR2 FNYEAQ (reference sequence). The CDR3 spans 16 residues. CDR3 in DNA: TGTGCTAGCAGCTTAGGGGGGTCACAGGGGAACTATGGCTACACCTTC. Its protein product is CASSLGGSQGNYGYTF.

This chain uses TRBV11-2 with TRBJ1-5; D may be TRBD1 (6 bases). CDR1 is SGHAT and CDR2 is FQNNGV in the germline V gene. This CDR3 spans 16 amino acids. Trimming cost V 5 bases and J 0 bases, with 14 bases left between them. The CDR3 DNA reads as TGTGCCAGCAGCAACGGGGACACTCATAGCAATCAGCCCCAGCATTTT. Amino acid sequence: CASSNGDTHSNQPQHF.

A few counts support this clonotype. The J gene is TRBJ1-1, the V gene TRBV20-1; D is undetermined. V was pared by 4 bases and J by 0 bases, with 15 bases between. In germline, CDR1 is DFQATT, CDR2 SNEGSKA (reference sequence). The CDR3 sequence is 15 residues long. CDR3 sequence reads: CSATTSGRLNTEAFF. Written as DNA, the CDR3 is TGCAGTGCTACCACTAGCGGACGTTTGAACACTGAAGCTTTCTTT.

This chain connects TRBV28 to TRBJ1-2; D possibly corresponds to TRBD1 (6 bases). Trimming pared 5 bases from V and 8 bases from J, leaving 18 bases between. The germline gives CDR1 MDHEN, CDR2 SYDVKM. The CDR3 runs to 14 residues. CDR3 bases: TGTGCCAGCAGTACCACCTTGGGGGGCTGGGGCTACACCTTC. Its protein product is CASSTTLGGWGYTF.

The table lists this clonotype with a few counts. The gene calls are TRBV30 and TRBJ1-2; D is ambiguous. CDR3 length equals 12 residues. From germline, CDR1 is GTSNPN and CDR2 SVGIG (reference sequence). Trimming removed 8 bases at V and 1 base at J, with 11 bases between. CDR3 bases: TGTGCCGGGTATCAAGTTAACTATGGCTACACCTTC. Amino acid sequence: CAGYQVNYGYTF.

V is TRBV2 and J is TRBJ1-5; a possible D gene is TRBD1 (6 bases). CDR1 is SNHLY and CDR2 is FYNNEI in the germline V gene. Trimming pared 6 bases from V and 4 bases from J, leaving 7 bases between. The CDR3 loop spans 12 amino acids. CDR3 sequence: CASRTGNQPQHF. In nucleotides, the CDR3 is TGTGCCAGCAGGACAGGAAATCAGCCCCAGCATTTT.

The chain uses TRBV6-1 and TRBJ2-3; D assignment may be TRBD1 or TRBD2 (5 bases each). Germline CDR1 MNHNS, CDR2 SASEGT. The CDR3 is 15 amino acids. V lost 7 bases to trimming and J lost 4 bases, with 18 bases between them. CDR3 loop: CASTEGKATPDTQYF. The CDR3 DNA sequence: TGTGCCAGCACCGAGGGGAAGGCCACACCAGATACGCAGTATTTT.

This sequence joins TRBV28 and TRBJ1-5; D is uncertain. The CDR3 runs 12 residues. Germline V gene data show CDR1 as MDHEN and CDR2 as SYDVKM. Trimming left V 3 bases short and J 4 bases short, with 4 bases between. The DNA of the CDR3 is TGTGCCAGCAGTTTTCTTAATCAGCCCCAGCATTTT. Its protein product is CASSFLNQPQHF. Together with reference TRBV28 and TRBJ1-5, the CDR3 gives the full variable domain: DVKVTQSSRYLVKRTGEKVFLECVQDMDHENMFWYRQDPGLGLRLIYFSYDVKMKEKGDIPEGYSVSREKKERFSLILESASTNQTSMYLCASSFLNQPQHFGDGTRLSIL.

The genes are TRBV5-8 and TRBJ1-2, with TRBD1 identical over 7 bases. Germline lookup yields CDR1 SGHTS and CDR2 YDEGEE. V lost 10 bases to trimming and J lost 4 bases; unmatched junction nucleotides: 16. The CDR3 is 15 amino acids. The CDR3 here is CAGGRTGAASYGYTF. The CDR3 DNA sequence: TGTGCCGGCGGCCGAACAGGGGCTGCGAGCTATGGCTACACCTTC.

The chain links TRBV27 to TRBJ1-3; possibly TRBD1 for D (6 bases). The V gene lost 0 bases and the J gene lost 4 bases, with 13 bases spanning the gap. Germline values: CDR1 MNHEY, CDR2 SMNVEV (reference sequence). CDR3 length: 16 amino acids. DNA for the CDR3: TGTGCCAGCAGTTTATCCCGGGACATGGCCGGAAACACCATATATTTT. This sequence encodes CASSLSRDMAGNTIYF.

This chain links TRBV28 with TRBJ1-6; D gene uncertain. The CDR3 contains 15 residues. V dropped 5 bases and J dropped 2 bases, with 10 bases sitting between them. The germline gives CDR1 MDHEN, CDR2 SYDVKM. The CDR3 region is CASSPRQAYNSPLHF. Written as DNA, the CDR3 is TGTGCCAGCAGTCCTCGACAAGCCTATAATTCACCCCTCCACTTT.

In its sample, this clonotype was seen a few times. The chain couples TRBV20-1 to TRBJ1-2; D possibly corresponds to TRBD1 (6 bases). The germline CDR1 and CDR2 sequences are DFQATT and SNEGSKA (reference sequence). V lost 5 bases, J lost 5 bases, and 18 bases lay in between. The CDR3 length is 14 residues. The CDR3 here is CSAGGRRSEYGYTF. The DNA of the CDR3 is TGCAGTGCTGGGGGCCGAAGGAGCGAGTATGGCTACACCTTC.

This chain joins TRBV7-9 and TRBJ2-1; 7 bases are a match to TRBD1. Germline CDR1 SEHNR, CDR2 FQNEAQ (reference sequence). J gave up 10 bases and V 5 bases, and 5 bases lay outside the gene matches. The CDR3 length is 12 residues. CDR3 sequence reads: CASSPRGREQFF. CDR3 bases: TGTGCCAGCAGCCCAAGGGGGCGCGAGCAGTTCTTC.

J is TRBJ1-1 and V is TRBV19; D is possibly TRBD1 (5 bases). The CDR3 is 16 residues long. The germline V and J ends were trimmed by 3 bases and 0 bases, with 14 bases remaining between them. CDR1 and CDR2 from the germline V gene are LNHDA and SQIVND (reference sequence). The CDR3 region has the DNA TGTGCCAGTAGTATTTTGGCAGGGCCTTTGAACACTGAAGCTTTCTTT. Its protein is CASSILAGPLNTEAFF.

The chain carries TRBV7-2 and TRBJ2-5, with D possibly called TRBD1 or TRBD2 (6 bases each). Trimming stripped 5 bases from V and 5 bases from J, with 21 bases between. The CDR3 extends over 16 amino acids. The germline gives CDR1 SGHTA, CDR2 FQGNSA. CDR3 protein: CASSPLFRGQEETQYF. In DNA, the CDR3 is TGTGCCAGCAGCCCATTGTTCCGGGGGCAAGAGGAGACCCAGTACTTC.

This clonotype was detected a few times. V gene TRBV10-2 combines with J gene TRBJ2-3; no clear D gene. From germline, CDR1 is WSHSY and CDR2 SAAADI. This CDR3 is 12 amino acids long. V shed 5 bases and J shed 6 bases, with 9 bases lying between them. The CDR3 spells CASSSLGDTQYF. DNA for the CDR3: TGCGCCAGCAGTAGCCTTGGGGATACGCAGTATTTT.

There are a few counts of this clonotype. This rearrangement joins TRBV28 to TRBJ2-5; 10 bases agree with TRBD2. The CDR3 has 19 amino acids. The V gene's germline CDR1 is MDHEN and CDR2 SYDVKM. Germline trimming cut 2 bases from V and 1 base from J; bases unmatched to any gene: 13. The CDR3 region has the DNA TGTGCCAGCAGTTTAGGATTCTGGCTAGCGGGAGACGGCCAAGAGACCCAGTACTTC. It translates to CASSLGFWLAGDGQETQYF.